These T cell receptor beta chains were read from a single sample in a study of technical replicates of blood from a few donors. Profiled with immunoSEQ multiplex PCR; TCRdb holds only in-frame clones, not every one. Counted here are approximately 90,000 clones, roughly 96% occurring once; the ten biggest clones make up over 0.2%. The sequenced sample was T cells isolated from PBMCs. These receptors came from a human donor in good health. The CDR3 runs from the conserved cysteine through the conserved F or W. D genes are given only for firm matches. Not all rows give a size; the values are once, few, many and, for expanded clones, a class.

size: -; J: TRBJ1-1; D: -; V: TRBV10-1; DNA: TGCGCCAGCAGTCCACAGGTGAACACTGAAGCTTTCTTT; CDR3: CASSPQVNTEAFF
size: -; J: TRBJ1-3; D: -; V: TRBV29-1; DNA: TGCAGCGTTCTAATTGGAAACACCATATATTTT; CDR3: CSVLIGNTIYF
size: -; J: TRBJ1-2; D: TRBD1; V: TRBV7-2; DNA: TGTGCCAGCAGCCGGAAAGCGGACAGGGCAGATGGCTACACCTTC; CDR3: CASSRKADRADGYTF
size: -; J: TRBJ1-4; D: -; V: TRBV15; DNA: TGTGCCACCAGCAGAGGCGGCCCGGGAGCTGATAATGAAAAACTGTTTTTT; CDR3: CATSRGGPGADNEKLFF
size: -; J: TRBJ2-1; D: TRBD2; V: TRBV30; DNA: TGTGCCTGGAGCGCCGTTCTAGCGGGAGAGGATGAGCAGTTCTTC; CDR3: CAWSAVLAGEDEQFF
size: once; J: TRBJ2-7; D: -; V: TRBV27; DNA: TGTGCCAGCAGTTCCTCCTCGGGACACTACGAGCAGTACTTC; CDR3: CASSSSSGHYEQYF
size: -; J: TRBJ2-3; D: -; V: TRBV7-9; DNA: TGTGCCAGCAGCTTAGCGACAGGAACCACAGATACGCAGTATTTT; CDR3: CASSLATGTTDTQYF
size: -; J: TRBJ1-2; D: -; V: TRBV11-2; DNA: TGTGCCAGCAGCTTAGATCAGGCAGGGAATGGCTACACCTTC; CDR3: CASSLDQAGNGYTF
size: -; J: TRBJ1-2; D: -; V: TRBV2; DNA: TGTGCCAGCAGCACGAGGGGGGGGCGCGATGGCTACACCTTC; CDR3: CASSTRGGRDGYTF
size: -; J: TRBJ2-1; D: TRBD2; V: TRBV11-2; DNA: TGTGCCAGCAGCGCGGGACTAGCGGTCCTCAATGAGCAGTTCTTC; CDR3: CASSAGLAVLNEQFF
size: once; J: TRBJ2-3; D: -; V: TRBV4-2; DNA: TGTGCCAGCAGCCAAGATAGGGACTGGGGCACAGATACGCAGTATTTT; CDR3: CASSQDRDWGTDTQYF
size: -; J: TRBJ1-2; D: TRBD1; V: TRBV13; DNA: TGTGCCAGCAGCTCGAGGGGGGACAGGGGTGGCTACACCTTC; CDR3: CASSSRGDRGGYTF
size: -; J: TRBJ2-5; D: TRBD1; V: TRBV13; DNA: TGTGCCAGCAGCGCGGGACAGGGCGAGGAGACCCAGTACTTC; CDR3: CASSAGQGEETQYF
size: -; J: TRBJ2-1; D: TRBD2; V: TRBV11-2; DNA: TGTGCCAGCAGCCCCCCCCACAGCGGGAAATATAATGAGCAGTTCTTC; CDR3: CASSPPHSGKYNEQFF
size: -; J: TRBJ2-1; D: -; V: TRBV7-8; DNA: TGTGCCAGCAGCTTGTCTGGGCAGGGAGGCAATGAGCAGTTCTTC; CDR3: CASSLSGQGGNEQFF
size: -; J: TRBJ1-6; D: -; V: TRBV30; DNA: TGTGCCTCCGGTTCACCCCTCCACTTT; CDR3: CASGSPLHF
size: -; J: TRBJ2-3; D: TRBD2; V: TRBV19; DNA: TGTGCCACCAAGGGGACTAGCGGGAGGGCTACGCAGTATTTT; CDR3: CATKGTSGRATQYF
size: -; J: TRBJ2-1; D: -; V: TRBV5-5; DNA: TGTGCCAGCAGCTTGTCCGGTCTTCCCAACAATGAGCAGTTCTTC; CDR3: CASSLSGLPNNEQFF
size: -; J: TRBJ2-2; D: TRBD1; V: TRBV18; DNA: TGTGCCAGATTCCCGCCTAGGGGGCAGAACACCGGGGAGCTGTTTTTT; CDR3: CARFPPRGQNTGELFF
size: -; J: TRBJ2-3; D: -; V: TRBV11-2; DNA: TGTGCCAGCAGCTTCCCTGCGAGCGGCACAGATACGCAGTATTTT; CDR3: CASSFPASGTDTQYF
size: -; J: TRBJ1-2; D: -; V: TRBV28; DNA: TGTGCCAGCAGGAGCGGGACACTTAACTATGGCTACACCTTC; CDR3: CASRSGTLNYGYTF
size: -; J: TRBJ2-5; D: TRBD2; V: TRBV5-1; DNA: TGCGCCAGCAGCTTGGCCTATAGCGGGAGAGGAGAGACCCAGTACTTC; CDR3: CASSLAYSGRGETQYF
size: once; J: TRBJ2-7; D: -; V: TRBV5-1; DNA: TGCGCCAGCAGCTTTACCGGGGAGAACGAGCAGTACTTC; CDR3: CASSFTGENEQYF